This T cell receptor beta chain was obtained from a study of post-analysis software for immune sequencing data. Study background: Relapsing-remitting, secondary progressive and progressive-relapsing multiple sclerosis courses were included. Study results and caveats: Normalized Chao1 diversity in multiple sclerosis patients fell significantly below that of controls. A few TRBV segments occurring more often in patients than controls included TRBV5-6, TRBV5-1 and TRBV20-1.

Concerning this clonotype itself: Its antigen is as yet unknown.

Each TCR beta cDNA library carried unique molecular identifiers. The yield from roughly 1 to 10 million T cells was around 500,000 cDNA molecules in total. TCRdb fed the PCR reads into MiXCR, producing one record per CDR3 protein. The table shows about 430,000 distinct CDR3 sequences, with 39% occurring only once. Per germline, CDR1 MGHRA and CDR2 YSYEKL. The CDR3 is 15 residues long. The V end lost 0 bases, the J end lost 1 base, and 9 bases lay between the germline ends. The material sequenced was blood. The chain carries TRBV4-1 and TRBJ2-5; the D gene is possibly TRBD2 (5 bases). The TCR comes from a girl aged 2-10 years with multiple sclerosis. CDR3 DNA sequence: TGCGCCAGCAGCCAAGACAGTGGAGGCCAAGAGACCCAGTACTTC. It codes for CASSQDSGGQETQYF.